This record concerns one TCR beta chain sequence. Its antigen is currently unknown. Positive CCR7 selection of CD45RO-negative cells yielded the naive CD8 cells, and terminally differentiated effector memory CD45RA+ cells were excluded. The data were obtained in a study of shared clonotypes between healthy human individuals. Some clones are missing from TCRdb's copy, which holds only in-frame ones; the method was immunoSEQ multiplex PCR. The table records more than 2 million clones, over 85% of them present only once. V lost 3 bases and J lost 3; bases outside the gene matches: 3. The CDR3 is made up of 16 amino acids. Germline values: CDR1 SGHDT, CDR2 YYEEEE. Study-wide results and limits: A reduction in generation probabilities was seen for non-shared clonotypes relative to those shared by all four donors. Deeper or shallower sequencing was expected to change how clonotypes are shared among donors.

This TCR was recovered from a man younger than 35 in good health. Sample: naive CD8+ T cells sorted from blood. The chain employs TRBV5-6 and TRBJ2-2, with TRBD2 identical over 12 bases. The CDR3 DNA is TGTGCCAGCAGCTCACTAGCGGGGGGACACACCGGGGAGCTGTTTTTT. It encodes CASSSLAGGHTGELFF. Together with reference TRBV5-6 and TRBJ2-2, the CDR3 gives the full variable domain: DAGVTQSPTHLIKTRGQQVTLRCSPKSGHDTVSWYQQALGQGPQFIFQYYEEEERQRGNFPDRFSGHQFPNYSSELNVNALLLGDSALYLCASSSLAGGHTGELFFGEGSRLTVL.